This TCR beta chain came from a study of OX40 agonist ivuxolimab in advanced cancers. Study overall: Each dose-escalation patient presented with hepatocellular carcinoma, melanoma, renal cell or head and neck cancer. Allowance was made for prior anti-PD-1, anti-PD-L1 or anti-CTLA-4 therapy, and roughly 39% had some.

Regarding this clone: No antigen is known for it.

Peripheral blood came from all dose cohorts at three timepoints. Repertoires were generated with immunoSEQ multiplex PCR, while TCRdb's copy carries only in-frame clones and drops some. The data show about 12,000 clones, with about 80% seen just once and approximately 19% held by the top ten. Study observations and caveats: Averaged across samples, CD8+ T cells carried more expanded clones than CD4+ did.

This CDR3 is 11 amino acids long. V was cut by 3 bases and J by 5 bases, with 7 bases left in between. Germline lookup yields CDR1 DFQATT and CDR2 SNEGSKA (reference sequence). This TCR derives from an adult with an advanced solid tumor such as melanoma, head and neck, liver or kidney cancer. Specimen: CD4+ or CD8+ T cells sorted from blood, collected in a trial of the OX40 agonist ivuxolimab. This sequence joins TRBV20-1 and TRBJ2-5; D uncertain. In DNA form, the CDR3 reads TGCAGTGCTAGTAGTGGGGAGACCCAGTACTTC. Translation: CSASSGETQYF.